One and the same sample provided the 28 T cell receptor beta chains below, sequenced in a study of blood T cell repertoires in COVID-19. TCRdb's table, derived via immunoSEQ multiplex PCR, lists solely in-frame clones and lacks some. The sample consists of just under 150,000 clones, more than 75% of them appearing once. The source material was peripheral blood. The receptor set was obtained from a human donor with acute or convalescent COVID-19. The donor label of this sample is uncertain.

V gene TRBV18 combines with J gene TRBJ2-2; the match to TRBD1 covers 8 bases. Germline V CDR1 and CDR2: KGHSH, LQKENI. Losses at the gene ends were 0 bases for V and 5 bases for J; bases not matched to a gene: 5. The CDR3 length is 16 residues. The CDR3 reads CASSPPGTGSTGELFF. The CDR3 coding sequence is TGTGCCAGCTCACCACCGGGGACAGGTTCGACCGGGGAGCTGTTTTTT. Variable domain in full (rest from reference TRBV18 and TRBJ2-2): NAGVMQNPRHLVRRRGQEARLRCSPMKGHSHVYWYRQLPEEGLKFMVYLQKENIIDESGMPKERFSAEFPKEGPSILRIQQVVRGDSAAYFCASSPPGTGSTGELFFGEGSRLTVL.

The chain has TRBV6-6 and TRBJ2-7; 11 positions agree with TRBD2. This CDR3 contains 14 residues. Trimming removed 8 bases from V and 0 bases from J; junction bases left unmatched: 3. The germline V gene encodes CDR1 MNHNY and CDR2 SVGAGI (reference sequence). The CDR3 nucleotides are TGTGCCAGCGGGACTAGCGGAAGCTCCTACGAGCAGTACGTC. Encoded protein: CASGTSGSSYEQYV.

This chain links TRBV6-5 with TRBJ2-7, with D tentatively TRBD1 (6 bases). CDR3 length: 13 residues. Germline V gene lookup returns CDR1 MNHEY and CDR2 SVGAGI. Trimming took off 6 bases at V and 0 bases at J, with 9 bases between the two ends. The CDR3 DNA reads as TGTGCCAGCAGAAAACAGGGCTCCTACGAGCAGTACGTC. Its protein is CASRKQGSYEQYV.

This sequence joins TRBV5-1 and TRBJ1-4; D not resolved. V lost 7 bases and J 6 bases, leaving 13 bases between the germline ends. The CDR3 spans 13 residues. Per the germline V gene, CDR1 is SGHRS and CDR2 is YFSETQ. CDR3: CASQIGADEKLFF. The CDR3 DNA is TGCGCCAGCCAGATAGGTGCGGATGAAAAACTGTTTTTT.

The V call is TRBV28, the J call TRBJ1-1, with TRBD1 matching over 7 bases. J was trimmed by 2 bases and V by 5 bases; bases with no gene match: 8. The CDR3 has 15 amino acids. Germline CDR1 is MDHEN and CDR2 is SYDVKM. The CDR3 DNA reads TGTGCCAGCAGTCTCACTGACAGGGACAACACTGAAGCTTTCTTT. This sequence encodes CASSLTDRDNTEAFF.

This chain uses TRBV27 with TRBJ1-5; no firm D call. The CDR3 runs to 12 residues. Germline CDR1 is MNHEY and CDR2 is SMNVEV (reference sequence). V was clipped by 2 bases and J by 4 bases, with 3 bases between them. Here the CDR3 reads CASSLPNQPQHF. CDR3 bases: TGTGCCAGCAGTTTACCGAATCAGCCCCAGCATTTT.

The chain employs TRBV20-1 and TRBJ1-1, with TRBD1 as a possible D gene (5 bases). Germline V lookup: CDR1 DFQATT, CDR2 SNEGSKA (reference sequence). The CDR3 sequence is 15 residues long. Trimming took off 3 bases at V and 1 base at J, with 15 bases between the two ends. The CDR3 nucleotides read TGCAGTGCTAGTGTGCAGGGATCTTGGAACACTGAAGCTTTCTTT. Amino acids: CSASVQGSWNTEAFF.

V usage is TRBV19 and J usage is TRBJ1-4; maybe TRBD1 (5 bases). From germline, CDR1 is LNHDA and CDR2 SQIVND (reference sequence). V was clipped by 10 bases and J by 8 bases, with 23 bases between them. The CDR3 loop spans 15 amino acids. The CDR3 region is CATRSGVLGYEKLFF. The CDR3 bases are TGTGCCACACGCTCGGGGGTCCTTGGCTACGAAAAACTGTTTTTT.

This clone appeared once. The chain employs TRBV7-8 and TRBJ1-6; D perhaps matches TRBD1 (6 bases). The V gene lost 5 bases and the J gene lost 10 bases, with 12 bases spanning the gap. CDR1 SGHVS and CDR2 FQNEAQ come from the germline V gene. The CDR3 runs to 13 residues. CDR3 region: CASSRGGESPLHF. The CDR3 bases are TGTGCCAGCAGCCGAGGGGGGGAATCACCCCTCCACTTT. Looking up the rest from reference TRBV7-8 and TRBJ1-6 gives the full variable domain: GAGVSQSPRYKVAKRGQDVALRCDPISGHVSLFWYQQALGQGPEFLTYFQNEAQLDKSGLPSDRFFAERPEGSVSTLKIQRTQQEDSAVYLCASSRGGESPLHFGNGTRLTVT.

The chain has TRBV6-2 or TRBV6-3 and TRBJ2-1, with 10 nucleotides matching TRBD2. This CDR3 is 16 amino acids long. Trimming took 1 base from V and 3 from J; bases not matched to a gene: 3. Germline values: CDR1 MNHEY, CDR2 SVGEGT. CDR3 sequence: CASSYYGLAVYNEQFF. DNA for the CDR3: TGTGCCAGCAGTTACTATGGACTAGCGGTCTACAATGAGCAGTTCTTC.

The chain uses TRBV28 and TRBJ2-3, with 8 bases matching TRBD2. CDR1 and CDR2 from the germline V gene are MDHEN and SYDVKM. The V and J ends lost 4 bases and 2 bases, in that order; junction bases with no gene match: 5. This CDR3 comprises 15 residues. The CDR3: CASSSTSGFTDTQYF. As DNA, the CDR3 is TGTGCCAGCAGTTCTACTAGCGGATTCACAGATACGCAGTATTTT.

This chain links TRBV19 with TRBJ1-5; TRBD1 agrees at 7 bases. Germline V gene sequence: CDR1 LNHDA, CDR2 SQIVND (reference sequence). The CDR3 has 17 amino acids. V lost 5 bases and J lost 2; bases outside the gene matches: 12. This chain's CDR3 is CASSPPRNTGGNQPQHF. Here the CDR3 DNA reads TGTGCCAGTAGTCCCCCTCGAAATACAGGGGGCAATCAGCCCCAGCATTTT.

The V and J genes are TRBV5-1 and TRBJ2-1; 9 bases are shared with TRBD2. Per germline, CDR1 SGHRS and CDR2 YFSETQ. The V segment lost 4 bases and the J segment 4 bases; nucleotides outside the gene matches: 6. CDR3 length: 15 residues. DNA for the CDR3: TGCGCCAGCAGCCTGACTAGCGGAGAATACAATGAGCAGTTCTTC. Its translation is CASSLTSGEYNEQFF.

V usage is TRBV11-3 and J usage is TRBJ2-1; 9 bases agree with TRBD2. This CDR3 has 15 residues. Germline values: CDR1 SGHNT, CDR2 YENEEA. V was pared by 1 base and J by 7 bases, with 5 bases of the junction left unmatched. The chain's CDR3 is CASSLGQAGGNEQFF. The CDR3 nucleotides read TGTGCCAGCAGCTTAGGGCAGGCGGGAGGGAATGAGCAGTTCTTC.

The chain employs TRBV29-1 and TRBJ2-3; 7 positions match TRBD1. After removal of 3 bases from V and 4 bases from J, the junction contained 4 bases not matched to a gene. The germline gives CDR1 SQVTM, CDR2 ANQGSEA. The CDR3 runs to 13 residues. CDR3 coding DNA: TGCAGCGTTGACCAGGGGGATTCAGATACGCAGTATTTT. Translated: CSVDQGDSDTQYF.

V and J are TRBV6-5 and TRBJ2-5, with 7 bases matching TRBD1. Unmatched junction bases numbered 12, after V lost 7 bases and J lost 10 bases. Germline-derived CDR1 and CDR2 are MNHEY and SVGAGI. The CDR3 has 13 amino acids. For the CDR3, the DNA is TGTGCCAGCAAGAGGGACAGTGAGGGTGACCAGTACTTC. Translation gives CASKRDSEGDQYF.

As DNA, the CDR3 is TGTGCCAGTGAGACGGGAGTGCGCACCGGGGAGCTGTTTTTT. This sequence encodes CASETGVRTGELFF. The V and J genes are TRBV19 and TRBJ2-2; D is possibly TRBD2 (6 bases). CDR1 and CDR2 from the germline V gene are LNHDA and SQIVND (reference sequence). Trimming stripped 8 bases from V and 4 bases from J, with 14 bases between. The CDR3 runs 14 residues. Using reference TRBV19 and TRBJ2-2 for the parts outside the CDR3, the full variable domain is DGGITQSPKYLFRKEGQNVTLSCEQNLNHDAMYWYRQDPGQGLRLIYYSQIVNDFQKGDIAEGYSVSREKKESFPLTVTSAQKNPTAFYLCASETGVRTGELFFGEGSRLTVL.

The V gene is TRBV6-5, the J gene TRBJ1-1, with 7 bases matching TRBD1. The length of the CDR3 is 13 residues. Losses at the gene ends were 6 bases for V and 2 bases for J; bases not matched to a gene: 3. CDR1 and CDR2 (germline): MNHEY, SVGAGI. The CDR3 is CASRRTGNTEAFF. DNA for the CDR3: TGTGCCAGCAGACGGACAGGTAACACTGAAGCTTTCTTT.

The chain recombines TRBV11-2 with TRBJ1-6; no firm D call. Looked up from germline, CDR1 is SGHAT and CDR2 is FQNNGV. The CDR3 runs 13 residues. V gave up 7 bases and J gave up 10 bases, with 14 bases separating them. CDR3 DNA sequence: TGTGCCAGCACCGGCCAGTTCGGGTCACCCCTCCACTTT. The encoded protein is CASTGQFGSPLHF. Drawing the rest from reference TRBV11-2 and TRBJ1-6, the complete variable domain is EAGVAQSPRYKIIEKRQSVAFWCNPISGHATLYWYQQILGQGPKLLIQFQNNGVVDDSQLPKDRFSAERLKGVDSTLKIQPAKLEDSAVYLCASTGQFGSPLHFGNGTRLTVT.

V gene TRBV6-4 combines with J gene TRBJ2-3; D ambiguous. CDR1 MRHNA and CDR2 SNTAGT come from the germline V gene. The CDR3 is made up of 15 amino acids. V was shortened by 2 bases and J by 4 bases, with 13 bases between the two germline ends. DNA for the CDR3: TGTGCCAGCAGTGACCCTTTAGCATCGCCAGATACGCAGTATTTT. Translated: CASSDPLASPDTQYF.

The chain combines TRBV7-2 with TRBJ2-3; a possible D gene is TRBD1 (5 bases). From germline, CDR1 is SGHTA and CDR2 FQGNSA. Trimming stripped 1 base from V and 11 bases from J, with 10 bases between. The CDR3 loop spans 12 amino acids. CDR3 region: CASSLVGVGQYF. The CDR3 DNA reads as TGTGCCAGCAGCTTAGTAGGGGTTGGGCAGTATTTT.

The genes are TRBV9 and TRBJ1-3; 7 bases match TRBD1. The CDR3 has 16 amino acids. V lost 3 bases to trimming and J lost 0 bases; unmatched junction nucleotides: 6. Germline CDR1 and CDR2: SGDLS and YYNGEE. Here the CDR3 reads CASSDRDSVSGNTIYF. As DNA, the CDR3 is TGTGCCAGCAGCGACAGGGACAGCGTCTCTGGAAACACCATATATTTT.

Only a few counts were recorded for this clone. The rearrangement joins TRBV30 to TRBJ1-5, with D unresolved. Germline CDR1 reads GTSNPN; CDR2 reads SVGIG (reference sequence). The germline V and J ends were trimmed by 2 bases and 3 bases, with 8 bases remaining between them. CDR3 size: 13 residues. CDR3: CAWSRGTNQPQHF. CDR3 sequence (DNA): TGTGCCTGGAGTCGGGGAACCAATCAGCCCCAGCATTTT.

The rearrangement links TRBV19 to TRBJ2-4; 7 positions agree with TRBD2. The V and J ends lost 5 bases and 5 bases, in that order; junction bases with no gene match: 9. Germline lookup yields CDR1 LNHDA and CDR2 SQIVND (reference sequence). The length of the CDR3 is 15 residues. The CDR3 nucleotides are TGTGCCAGTAGTTCTATTATGGGGGGGGAAAACATTCAGTACTTC. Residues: CASSSIMGGENIQYF.

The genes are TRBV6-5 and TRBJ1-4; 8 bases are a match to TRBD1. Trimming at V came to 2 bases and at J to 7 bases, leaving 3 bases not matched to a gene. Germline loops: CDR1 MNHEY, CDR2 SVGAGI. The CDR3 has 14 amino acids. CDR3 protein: CASSYTGGGEKLFF. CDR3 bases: TGTGCCAGCAGTTACACAGGGGGAGGTGAAAAACTGTTTTTT.

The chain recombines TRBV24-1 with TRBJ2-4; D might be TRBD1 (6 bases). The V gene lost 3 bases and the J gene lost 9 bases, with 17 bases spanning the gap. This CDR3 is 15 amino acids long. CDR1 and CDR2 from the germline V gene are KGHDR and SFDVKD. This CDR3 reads CATSDPGLRGGIQYF. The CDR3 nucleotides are TGTGCCACCAGTGATCCAGGACTCCGAGGGGGCATTCAGTACTTC.

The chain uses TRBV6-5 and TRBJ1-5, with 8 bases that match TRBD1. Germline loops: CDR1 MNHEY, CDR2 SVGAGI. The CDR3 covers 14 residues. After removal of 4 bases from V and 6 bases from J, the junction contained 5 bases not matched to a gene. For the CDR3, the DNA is TGTGCCAGCAGTTCCGGGGACAGGACTCAGCCCCAGCATTTT. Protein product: CASSSGDRTQPQHF.

The CDR3 is CASSLTGGGNTIYF. In DNA form, the CDR3 reads TGTGCCAGCAGCCTGACAGGGGGTGGAAACACCATATATTTT. The rearrangement joins TRBV5-4 to TRBJ1-3; 9 nucleotides line up with TRBD1. The CDR3 covers 14 residues. Germline lookup yields CDR1 SGHNT and CDR2 YYREEE (reference sequence). The V and J ends lost 4 bases and 3 bases, in that order; junction bases with no gene match: 2.